This T cell receptor beta chain was sequenced in a study of shared clonotypes between healthy human individuals. Points from the study as a whole: The donor pool, a small one, limited the genetic and exposure-history diversity represented.

Sorted-subset replicate PCR reactions contained approximately 190 ng DNA, corresponding to about 30,000 T cell genomes. In the authors' workflow: Without quality scores, immunoSEQ junctional reads could not be filtered like full-length reads. Measured with immunoSEQ multiplex PCR; TCRdb has only the in-frame clones, and not every one. D and trimming come from the DNA, and the V and J calls and clone size come from that table. Of hundreds of thousands of clones in the sample, approximately 96% were seen once. The V and J ends lost 3 bases and 5 bases respectively, with 16 bases between them. Germline CDR1 reads LNHDA; CDR2 reads SQIVND (reference sequence). The CDR3 spans 15 residues. Selected positively for CCR7 and CD45RO-negative, naive CD8 cells excluded terminally differentiated effector memory CD45RA+ cells. With respect to this clone: The antigen remains undetermined.

The sequenced sample consisted of naive CD8+ T cells sorted from blood. The source is a man younger than 45 in good health. This chain links TRBV19 with TRBJ2-5; D is uncertain. In nucleotides, the CDR3 is TGTGCCAGTAGTATGGGTGCGCTCGTTGGGGAGACCCAGTACTTC. The encoded protein is CASSMGALVGETQYF.